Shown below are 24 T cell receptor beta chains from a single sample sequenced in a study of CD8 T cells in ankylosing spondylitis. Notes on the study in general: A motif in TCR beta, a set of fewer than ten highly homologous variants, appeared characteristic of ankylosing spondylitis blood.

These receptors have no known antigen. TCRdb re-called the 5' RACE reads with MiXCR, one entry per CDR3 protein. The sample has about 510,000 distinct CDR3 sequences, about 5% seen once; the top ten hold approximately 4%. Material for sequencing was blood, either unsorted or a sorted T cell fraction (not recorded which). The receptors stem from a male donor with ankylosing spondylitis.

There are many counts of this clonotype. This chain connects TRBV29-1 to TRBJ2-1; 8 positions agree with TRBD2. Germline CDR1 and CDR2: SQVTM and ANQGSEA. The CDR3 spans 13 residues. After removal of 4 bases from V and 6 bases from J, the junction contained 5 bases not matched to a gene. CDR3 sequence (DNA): TGCAGCGTTGCGGGAGGGCCAGTCAATGAGCAGTTCTTC. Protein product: CSVAGGPVNEQFF.

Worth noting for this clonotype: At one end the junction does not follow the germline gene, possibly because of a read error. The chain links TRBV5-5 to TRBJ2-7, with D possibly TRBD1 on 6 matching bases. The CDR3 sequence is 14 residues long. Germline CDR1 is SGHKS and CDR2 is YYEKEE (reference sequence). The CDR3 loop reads CATYPGDNSDEQYF. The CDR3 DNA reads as TGTGCCACCTACCCTGGGGACAACTCCGACGAGCAGTACTTC.

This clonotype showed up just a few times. The CDR3, as DNA: TGCGCCAGCAGCCGGGACGCCGGTCGATTGGTCGAGCAGTACTTC. This sequence encodes CASSRDAGRLVEQYF. This rearrangement joins TRBV4-3 to TRBJ2-7; D may correspond to TRBD1 or TRBD2 (5 bases each). Germline loops: CDR1 LGHNA, CDR2 YSLEER. The CDR3 contains 15 residues. Between the trimmed V and J ends, which lost 4 bases and 6 bases, there was a span of 19 bases.

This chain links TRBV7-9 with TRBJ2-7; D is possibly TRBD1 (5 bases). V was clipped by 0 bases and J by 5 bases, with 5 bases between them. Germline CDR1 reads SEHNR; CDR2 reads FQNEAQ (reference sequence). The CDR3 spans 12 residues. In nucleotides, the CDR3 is TGTGCCAGCAGCTTAGCCAGGGACGAGCAGTACTTC. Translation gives CASSLARDEQYF.

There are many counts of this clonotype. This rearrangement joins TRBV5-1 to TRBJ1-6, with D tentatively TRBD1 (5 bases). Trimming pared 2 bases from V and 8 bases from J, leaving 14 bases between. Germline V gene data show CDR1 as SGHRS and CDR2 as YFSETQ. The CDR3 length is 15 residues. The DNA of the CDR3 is TGCGCCAGCAGCTTTCAGGGTAATTCCGATTCACCCCTCCACTTT. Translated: CASSFQGNSDSPLHF.

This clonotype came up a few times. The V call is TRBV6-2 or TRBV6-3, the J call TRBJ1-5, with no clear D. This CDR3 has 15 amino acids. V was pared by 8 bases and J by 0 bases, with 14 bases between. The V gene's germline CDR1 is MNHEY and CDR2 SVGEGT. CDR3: CASWVLPSSNQPQHF. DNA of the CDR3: TGTGCCAGCTGGGTCCTCCCCTCTAGCAATCAGCCCCAGCATTTT.

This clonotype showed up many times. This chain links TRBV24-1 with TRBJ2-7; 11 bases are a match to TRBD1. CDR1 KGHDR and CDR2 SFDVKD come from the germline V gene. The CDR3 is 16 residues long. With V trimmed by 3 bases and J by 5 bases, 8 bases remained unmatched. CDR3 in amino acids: CATSDVRDRGGDEQYF. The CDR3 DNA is TGTGCCACCAGTGATGTAAGGGACAGGGGGGGTGACGAGCAGTACTTC.

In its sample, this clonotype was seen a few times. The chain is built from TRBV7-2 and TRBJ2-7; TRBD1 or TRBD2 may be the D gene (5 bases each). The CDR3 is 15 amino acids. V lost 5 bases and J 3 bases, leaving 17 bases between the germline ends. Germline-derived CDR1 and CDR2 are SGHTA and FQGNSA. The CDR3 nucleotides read TGTGCCAGCAGCACGAGACGGGGTGGGGGCTACGAGCAGTACTTC. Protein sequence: CASSTRRGGGYEQYF.

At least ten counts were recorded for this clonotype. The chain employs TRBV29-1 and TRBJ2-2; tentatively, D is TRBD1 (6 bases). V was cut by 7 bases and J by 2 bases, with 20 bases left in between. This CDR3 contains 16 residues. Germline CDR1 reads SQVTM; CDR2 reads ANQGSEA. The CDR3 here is CSAAEARQANTGELFF. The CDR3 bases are TGCAGCGCCGCCGAGGCCCGACAGGCAAACACCGGGGAGCTGTTTTTT.

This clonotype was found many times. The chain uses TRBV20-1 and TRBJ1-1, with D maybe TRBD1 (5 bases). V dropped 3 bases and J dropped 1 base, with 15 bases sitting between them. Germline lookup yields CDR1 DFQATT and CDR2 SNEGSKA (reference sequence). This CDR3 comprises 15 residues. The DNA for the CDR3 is TGCAGTGCTAGCGGCGTCTTGGGGGAGAACACTGAAGCTTTCTTT. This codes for CSASGVLGENTEAFF.

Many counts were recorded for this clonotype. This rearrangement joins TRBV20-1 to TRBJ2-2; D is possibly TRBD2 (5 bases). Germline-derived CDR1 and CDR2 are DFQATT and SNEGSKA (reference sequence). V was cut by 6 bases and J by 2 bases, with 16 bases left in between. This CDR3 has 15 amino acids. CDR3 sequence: CSAAVIGRNTGELFF. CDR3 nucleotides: TGCAGTGCCGCGGTGATTGGGAGAAACACCGGGGAGCTGTTTTTT.

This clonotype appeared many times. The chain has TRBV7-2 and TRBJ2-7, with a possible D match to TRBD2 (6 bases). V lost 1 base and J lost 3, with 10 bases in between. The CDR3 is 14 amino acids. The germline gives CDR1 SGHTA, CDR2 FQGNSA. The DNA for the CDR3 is TGTGCCAGCAGCTTAGTGCAGGGAGGCTACGAGCAGTACTTC. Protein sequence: CASSLVQGGYEQYF.

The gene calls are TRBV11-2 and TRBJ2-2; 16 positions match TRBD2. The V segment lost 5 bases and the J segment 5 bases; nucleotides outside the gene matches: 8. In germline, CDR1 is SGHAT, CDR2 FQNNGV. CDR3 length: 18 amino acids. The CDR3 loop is CASSQGLAGGVRTGELFF. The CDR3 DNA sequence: TGTGCCAGCAGCCAGGGACTAGCGGGGGGGGTTCGGACCGGGGAGCTGTTTTTT.

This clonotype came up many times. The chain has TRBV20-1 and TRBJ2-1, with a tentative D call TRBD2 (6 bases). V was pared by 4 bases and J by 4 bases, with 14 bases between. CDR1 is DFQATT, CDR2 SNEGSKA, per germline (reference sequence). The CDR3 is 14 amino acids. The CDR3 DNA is TGCAGTGCTATACCTAGCGCTAAGTACAATGAGCAGTTCTTC. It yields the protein CSAIPSAKYNEQFF.

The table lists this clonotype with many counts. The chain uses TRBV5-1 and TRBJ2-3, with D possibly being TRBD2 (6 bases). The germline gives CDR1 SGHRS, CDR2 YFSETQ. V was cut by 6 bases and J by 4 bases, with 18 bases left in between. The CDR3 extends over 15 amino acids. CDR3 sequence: CASTRDAGGADTQYF. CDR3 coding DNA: TGCGCCAGCACCAGGGACGCCGGCGGGGCAGATACGCAGTATTTT.

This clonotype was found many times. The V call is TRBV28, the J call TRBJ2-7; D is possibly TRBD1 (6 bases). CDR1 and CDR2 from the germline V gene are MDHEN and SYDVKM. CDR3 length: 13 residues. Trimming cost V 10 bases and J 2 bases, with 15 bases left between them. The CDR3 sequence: CAITRDTAYEQYF. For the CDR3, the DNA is TGTGCCATCACACGGGACACCGCCTACGAGCAGTACTTC.

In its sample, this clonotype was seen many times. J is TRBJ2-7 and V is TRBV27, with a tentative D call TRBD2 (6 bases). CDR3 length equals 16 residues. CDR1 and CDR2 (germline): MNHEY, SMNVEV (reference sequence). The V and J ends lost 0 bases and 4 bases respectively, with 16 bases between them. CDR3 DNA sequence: TGTGCCAGCAGTTTATCCCCTGGGACTGGAAGATACGAGCAGTACTTC. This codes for CASSLSPGTGRYEQYF.

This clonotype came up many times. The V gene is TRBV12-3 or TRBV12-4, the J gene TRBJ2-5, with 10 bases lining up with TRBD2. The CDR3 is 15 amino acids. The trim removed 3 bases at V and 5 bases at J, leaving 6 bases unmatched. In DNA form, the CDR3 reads TGTGCCAGCAGTTTTAGCGGGGGGCTCCGGGAGACCCAGTACTTC. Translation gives CASSFSGGLRETQYF.

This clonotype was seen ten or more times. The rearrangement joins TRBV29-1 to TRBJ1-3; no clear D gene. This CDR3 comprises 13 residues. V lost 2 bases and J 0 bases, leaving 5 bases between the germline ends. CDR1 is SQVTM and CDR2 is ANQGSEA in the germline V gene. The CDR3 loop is CSVELGSGNTIYF. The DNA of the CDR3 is TGCAGCGTTGAATTGGGCTCTGGAAACACCATATATTTT.

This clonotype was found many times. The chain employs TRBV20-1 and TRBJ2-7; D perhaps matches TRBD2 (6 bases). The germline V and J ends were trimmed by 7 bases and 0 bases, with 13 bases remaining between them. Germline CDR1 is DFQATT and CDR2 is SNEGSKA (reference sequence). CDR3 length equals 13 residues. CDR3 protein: CSVLDGSSYEQYF. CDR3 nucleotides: TGCAGTGTCCTGGACGGGAGCTCCTACGAGCAGTACTTC.

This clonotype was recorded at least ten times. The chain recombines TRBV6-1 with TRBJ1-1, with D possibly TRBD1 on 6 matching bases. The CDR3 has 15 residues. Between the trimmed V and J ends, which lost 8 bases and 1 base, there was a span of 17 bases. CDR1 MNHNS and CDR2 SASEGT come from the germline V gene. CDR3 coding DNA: TGTGCCAGCCGAACTTTAGACAGGACGAACACTGAAGCTTTCTTT. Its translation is CASRTLDRTNTEAFF.

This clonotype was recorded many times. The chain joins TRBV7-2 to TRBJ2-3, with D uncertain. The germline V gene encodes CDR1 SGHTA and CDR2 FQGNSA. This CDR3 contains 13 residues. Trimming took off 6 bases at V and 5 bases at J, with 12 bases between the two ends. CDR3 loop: CASSSRVGDTQYF. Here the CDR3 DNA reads TGTGCCAGCAGTAGTAGGGTGGGAGATACGCAGTATTTT.

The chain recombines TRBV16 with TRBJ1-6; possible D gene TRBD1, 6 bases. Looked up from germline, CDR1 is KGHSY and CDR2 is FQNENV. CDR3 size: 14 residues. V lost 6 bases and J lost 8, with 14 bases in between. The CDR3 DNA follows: TGTGCCAGCAGATTCAGGACAGTCCATTCACCCCTCCACTTT. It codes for CASRFRTVHSPLHF.

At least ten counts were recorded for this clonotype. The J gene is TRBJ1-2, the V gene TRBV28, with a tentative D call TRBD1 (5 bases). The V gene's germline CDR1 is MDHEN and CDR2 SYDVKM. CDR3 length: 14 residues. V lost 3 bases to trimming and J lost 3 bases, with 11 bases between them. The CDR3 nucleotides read TGTGCCAGCAGTTTGTCGGGACTGTACTATGGCTACACCTTC. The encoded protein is CASSLSGLYYGYTF.